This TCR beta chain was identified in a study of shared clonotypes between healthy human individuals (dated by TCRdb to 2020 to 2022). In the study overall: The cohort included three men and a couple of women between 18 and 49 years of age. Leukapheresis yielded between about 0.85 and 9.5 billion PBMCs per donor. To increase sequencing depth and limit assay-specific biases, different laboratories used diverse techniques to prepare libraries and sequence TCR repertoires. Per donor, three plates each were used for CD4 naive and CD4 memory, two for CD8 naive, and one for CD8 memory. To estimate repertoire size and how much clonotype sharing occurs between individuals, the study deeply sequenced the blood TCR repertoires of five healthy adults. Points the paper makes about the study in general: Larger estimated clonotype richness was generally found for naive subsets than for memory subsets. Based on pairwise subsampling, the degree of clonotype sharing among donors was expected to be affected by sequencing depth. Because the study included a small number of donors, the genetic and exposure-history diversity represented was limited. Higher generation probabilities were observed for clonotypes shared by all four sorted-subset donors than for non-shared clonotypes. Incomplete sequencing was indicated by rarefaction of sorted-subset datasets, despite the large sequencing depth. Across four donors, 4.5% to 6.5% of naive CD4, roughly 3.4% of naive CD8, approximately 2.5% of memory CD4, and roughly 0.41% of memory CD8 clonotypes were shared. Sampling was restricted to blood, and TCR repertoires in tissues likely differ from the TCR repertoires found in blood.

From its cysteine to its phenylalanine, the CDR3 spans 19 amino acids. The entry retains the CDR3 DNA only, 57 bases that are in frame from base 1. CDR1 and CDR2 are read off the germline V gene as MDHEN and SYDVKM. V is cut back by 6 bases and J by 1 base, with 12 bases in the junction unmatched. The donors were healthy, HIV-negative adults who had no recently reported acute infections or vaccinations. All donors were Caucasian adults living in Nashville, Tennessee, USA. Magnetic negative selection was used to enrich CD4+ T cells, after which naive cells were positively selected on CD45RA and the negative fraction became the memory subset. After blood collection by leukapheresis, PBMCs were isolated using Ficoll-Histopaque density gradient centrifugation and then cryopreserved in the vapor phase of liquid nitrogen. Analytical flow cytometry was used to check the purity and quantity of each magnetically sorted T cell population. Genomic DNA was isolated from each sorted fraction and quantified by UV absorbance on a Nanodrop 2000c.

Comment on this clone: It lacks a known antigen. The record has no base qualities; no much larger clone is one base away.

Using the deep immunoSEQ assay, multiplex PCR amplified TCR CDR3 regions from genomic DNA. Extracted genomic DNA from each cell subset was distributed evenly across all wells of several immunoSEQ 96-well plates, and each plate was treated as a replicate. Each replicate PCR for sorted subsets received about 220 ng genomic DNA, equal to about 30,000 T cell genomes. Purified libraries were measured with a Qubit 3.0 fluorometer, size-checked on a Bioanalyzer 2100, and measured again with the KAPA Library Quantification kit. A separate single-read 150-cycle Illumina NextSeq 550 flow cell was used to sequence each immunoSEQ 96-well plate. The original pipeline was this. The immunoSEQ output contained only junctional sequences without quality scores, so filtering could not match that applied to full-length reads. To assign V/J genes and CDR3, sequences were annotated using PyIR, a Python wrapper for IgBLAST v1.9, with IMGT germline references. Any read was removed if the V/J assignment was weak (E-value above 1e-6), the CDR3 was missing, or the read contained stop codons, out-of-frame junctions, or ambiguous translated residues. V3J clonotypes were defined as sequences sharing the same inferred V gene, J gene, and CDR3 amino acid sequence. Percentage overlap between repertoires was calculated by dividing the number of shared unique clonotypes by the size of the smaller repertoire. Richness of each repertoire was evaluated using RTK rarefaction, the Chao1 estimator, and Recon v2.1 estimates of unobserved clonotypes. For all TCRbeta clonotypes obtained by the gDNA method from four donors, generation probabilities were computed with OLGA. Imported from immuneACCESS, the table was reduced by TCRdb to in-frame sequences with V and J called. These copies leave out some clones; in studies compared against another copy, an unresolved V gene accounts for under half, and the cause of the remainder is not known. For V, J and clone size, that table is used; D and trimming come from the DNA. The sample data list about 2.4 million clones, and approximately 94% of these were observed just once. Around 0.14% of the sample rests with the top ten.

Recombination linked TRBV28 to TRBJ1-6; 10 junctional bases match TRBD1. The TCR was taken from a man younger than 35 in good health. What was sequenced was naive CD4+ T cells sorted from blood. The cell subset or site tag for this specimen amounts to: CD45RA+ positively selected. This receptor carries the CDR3 CASSLGQGLLGSYNSPLHF. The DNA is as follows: TGTGCCAGCAGCCTGGGACAGGGGTTACTCGGGTCCTATAATTCACCCCTCCACTTT.